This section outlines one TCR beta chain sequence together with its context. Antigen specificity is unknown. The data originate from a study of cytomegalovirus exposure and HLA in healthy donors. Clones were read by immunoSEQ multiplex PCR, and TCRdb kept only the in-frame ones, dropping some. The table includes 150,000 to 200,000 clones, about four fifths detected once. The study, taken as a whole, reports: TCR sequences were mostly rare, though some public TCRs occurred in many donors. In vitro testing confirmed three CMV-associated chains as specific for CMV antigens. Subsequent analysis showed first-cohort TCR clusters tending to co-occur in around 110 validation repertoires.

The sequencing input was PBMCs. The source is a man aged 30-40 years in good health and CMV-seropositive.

The CDR3 loop reads CASSRRTYLAKNIQYF. In DNA, the CDR3 is TGTGCCAGCAGCCGCCGGACATACTTAGCCAAAAACATTCAGTACTTC. The J gene is TRBJ2-4, the V gene TRBV28; TRBD1 is a possible D gene (5 bases). V lost 6 bases and J lost 0, with 15 bases in between. Per germline, CDR1 MDHEN and CDR2 SYDVKM. This CDR3 is built from 16 residues.